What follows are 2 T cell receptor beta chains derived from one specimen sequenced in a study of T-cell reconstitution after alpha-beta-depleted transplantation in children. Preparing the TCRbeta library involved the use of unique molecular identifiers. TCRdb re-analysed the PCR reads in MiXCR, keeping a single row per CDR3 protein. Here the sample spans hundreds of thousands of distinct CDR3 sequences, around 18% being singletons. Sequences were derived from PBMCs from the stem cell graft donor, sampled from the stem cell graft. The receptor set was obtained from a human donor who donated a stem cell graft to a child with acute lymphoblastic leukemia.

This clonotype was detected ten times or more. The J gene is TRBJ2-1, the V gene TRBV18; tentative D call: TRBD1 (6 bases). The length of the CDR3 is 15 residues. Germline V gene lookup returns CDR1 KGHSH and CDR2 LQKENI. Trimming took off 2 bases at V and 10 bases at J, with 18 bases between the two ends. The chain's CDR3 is CASSPSQGWSREQFF. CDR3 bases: TGTGCCAGCTCACCATCACAGGGTTGGTCGCGGGAGCAGTTCTTC. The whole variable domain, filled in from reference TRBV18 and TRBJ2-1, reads NAGVMQNPRHLVRRRGQEARLRCSPMKGHSHVYWYRQLPEEGLKFMVYLQKENIIDESGMPKERFSAEFPKEGPSILRIQQVVRGDSAAYFCASSPSQGWSREQFFGPGTRLTVL.

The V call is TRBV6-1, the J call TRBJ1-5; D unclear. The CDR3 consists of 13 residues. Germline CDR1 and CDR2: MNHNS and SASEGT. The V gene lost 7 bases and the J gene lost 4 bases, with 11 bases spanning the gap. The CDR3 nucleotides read TGTGCCAGCAAAAGAGTGTGGAATCAGCCCCAGCATTTT. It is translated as CASKRVWNQPQHF.